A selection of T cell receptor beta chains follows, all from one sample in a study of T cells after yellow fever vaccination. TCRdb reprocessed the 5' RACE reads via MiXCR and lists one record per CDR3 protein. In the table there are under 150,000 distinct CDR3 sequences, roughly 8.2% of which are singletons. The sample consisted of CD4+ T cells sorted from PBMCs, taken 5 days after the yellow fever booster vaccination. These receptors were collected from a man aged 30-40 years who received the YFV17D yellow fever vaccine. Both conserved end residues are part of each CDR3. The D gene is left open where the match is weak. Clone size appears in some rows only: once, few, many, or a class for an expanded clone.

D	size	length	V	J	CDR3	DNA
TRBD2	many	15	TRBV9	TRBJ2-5	CASSAGTSDQETQYF	TGTGCCAGCAGCGCAGGGACTAGCGACCAAGAGACCCAGTACTTC
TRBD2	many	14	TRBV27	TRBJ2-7	CASSSPSGRGPQYF	TGTGCCAGCAGTTCACCTAGCGGGAGAGGACCGCAGTACTTC
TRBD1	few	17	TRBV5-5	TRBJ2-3	CASSRPTGGKYTDTQYF	TGTGCCAGCAGCCGGCCGACAGGGGGAAAATATACAGATACGCAGTATTTT
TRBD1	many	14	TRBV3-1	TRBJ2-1	CASSQADRYNEQFF	TGTGCCAGCAGTCAAGCGGACAGGTACAATGAGCAGTTCTTC
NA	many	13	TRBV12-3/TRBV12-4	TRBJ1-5	CASSLLQGQPQHF	TGTGCCAGCAGTTTACTACAGGGACAGCCCCAGCATTTT
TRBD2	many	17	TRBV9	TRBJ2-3	CASSTTSGSIGTDTQYF	TGTGCCAGCAGCACGACTAGCGGGAGTATCGGCACAGATACGCAGTATTTT
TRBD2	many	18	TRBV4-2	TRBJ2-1	CASSLKLEGLAGDIEQFF	TGTGCCAGCAGCCTCAAACTAGAAGGACTAGCGGGAGATATTGAGCAGTTCTTC
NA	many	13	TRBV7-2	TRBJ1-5	CASSTNSNQPQHF	TGTGCCAGCAGCACCAATAGCAATCAGCCCCAGCATTTT
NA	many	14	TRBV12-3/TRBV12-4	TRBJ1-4	CASRAARGSEKLFF	TGTGCCAGCAGGGCGGCAAGGGGGTCTGAAAAACTGTTTTTT
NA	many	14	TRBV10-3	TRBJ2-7	CAISESRSPYEQYF	TGTGCCATCAGTGAGTCACGCAGTCCCTACGAGCAGTACTTC
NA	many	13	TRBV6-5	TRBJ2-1	CASSYGLNNEQFF	TGTGCCAGCAGTTACGGCCTAAACAATGAGCAGTTCTTC
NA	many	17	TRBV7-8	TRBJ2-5	CASSLEASRTGLETQYF	TGTGCCAGCAGCTTAGAGGCTAGCCGAACGGGGCTAGAGACCCAGTACTTC
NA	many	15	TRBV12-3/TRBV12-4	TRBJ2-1	CASSLDISRNNEQFF	TGTGCCAGCAGTTTGGATATCTCTAGGAACAATGAGCAGTTCTTC
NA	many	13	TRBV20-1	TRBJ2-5	CSAPGMGEETQYF	TGCAGTGCTCCCGGGATGGGGGAAGAGACCCAGTACTTC
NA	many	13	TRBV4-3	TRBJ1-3	CASSPGYGNTIYF	TGCGCCAGCAGCCCAGGGTACGGAAACACCATATATTTT
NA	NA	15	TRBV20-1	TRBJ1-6	CSARDSRSYNSPLHF	TGCAGTGCTAGGGACAGCCGCTCCTATAATTCACCCCTCCACTTT
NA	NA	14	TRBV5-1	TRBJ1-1	CASSLTQGNTEAFF	TGCGCCAGCAGCTTGACACAGGGGAACACTGAAGCTTTCTTT
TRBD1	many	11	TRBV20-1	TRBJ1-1	CLTGGGTEAFF	TGCCTAACAGGGGGAGGGACTGAAGCTTTCTTT
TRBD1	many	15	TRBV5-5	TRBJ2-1	CASSSGTGAYNEQFF	TGTGCCAGCAGCTCCGGGACAGGGGCATACAATGAGCAGTTCTTC
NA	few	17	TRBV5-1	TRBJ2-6	CASSLGGWGTGANVLTF	TGCGCCAGCAGCTTGGGAGGGTGGGGAACTGGGGCCAACGTCCTGACTTTC